These 6 T cell receptor beta chains originate from one sample sequenced in a study of cytomegalovirus exposure and HLA in healthy donors. The PCR contained 60 Vbeta and 13 Jbeta primers. The repertoire was sequenced with immunoSEQ multiplex PCR; TCRdb's copy has only in-frame clones and lacks some. The table has 95,000 to 100,000 clones, under 80% seen once. Sequencing input: PBMCs. The receptors were gathered from a male donor in good health and CMV-seronegative.

The rearrangement joins TRBV27 to TRBJ2-3; 8 nucleotides line up with TRBD2. This CDR3 spans 13 amino acids. Trimming took 7 bases from V and 3 from J; bases not matched to a gene: 3. CDR1 MNHEY and CDR2 SMNVEV come from the germline V gene (reference sequence). CDR3 protein: CASTGLGTDTQYF. The CDR3 region has the DNA TGTGCCAGCACGGGACTAGGAACAGATACGCAGTATTTT.

This clone was recorded only once. V is TRBV19 and J is TRBJ1-1, with D hard to call. V dropped 6 bases and J dropped 0 bases, with 11 bases sitting between them. The germline gives CDR1 LNHDA, CDR2 SQIVND (reference sequence). There are 14 residues in the CDR3. Here the CDR3 DNA reads TGTGCCAGTAGGGGTTACAGCTTGAACACTGAAGCTTTCTTT. Protein product: CASRGYSLNTEAFF.

V and J are TRBV6-1 and TRBJ1-5; 7 bases line up with TRBD1. Germline-derived CDR1 and CDR2 are MNHNS and SASEGT. The length of the CDR3 is 15 residues. V shed 3 bases, J shed 3 bases, and the junction held 5 bases outside the gene matches. The CDR3 DNA is TGTGCCAGCAGTGATATGGGACAGATCAATCAGCCCCAGCATTTT. Protein product: CASSDMGQINQPQHF.

The gene calls are TRBV28 and TRBJ1-1; no firm D call. The germline gives CDR1 MDHEN, CDR2 SYDVKM. Trimming took 6 bases from V and 10 from J, leaving 15 bases between them. The CDR3 extends over 12 amino acids. The CDR3 here is CASSPHRERAFF. The CDR3 region has the DNA TGTGCCAGCAGCCCTCACCGGGAGAGAGCTTTCTTT.

The CDR3 spells CASSRGRRNEQFF. The CDR3 coding sequence is TGTGCCAGTAGCAGGGGGCGCCGGAATGAGCAGTTCTTC. The rearrangement joins TRBV19 to TRBJ2-1; 8 positions match TRBD1. The CDR3 loop spans 13 amino acids. With V trimmed by 6 bases and J by 7 bases, 5 bases remained unmatched. Germline lookup yields CDR1 LNHDA and CDR2 SQIVND (reference sequence).

The chain combines TRBV4-1 with TRBJ2-7, with TRBD1 identical over 7 bases. V lost 2 bases to trimming and J lost 6 bases; unmatched junction nucleotides: 10. This CDR3 is 15 amino acids long. The germline gives CDR1 MGHRA, CDR2 YSYEKL. CDR3 region: CASSQPSTGVAEQYF. The CDR3 DNA reads TGCGCCAGCAGCCAACCCTCTACAGGGGTTGCCGAGCAGTACTTC.